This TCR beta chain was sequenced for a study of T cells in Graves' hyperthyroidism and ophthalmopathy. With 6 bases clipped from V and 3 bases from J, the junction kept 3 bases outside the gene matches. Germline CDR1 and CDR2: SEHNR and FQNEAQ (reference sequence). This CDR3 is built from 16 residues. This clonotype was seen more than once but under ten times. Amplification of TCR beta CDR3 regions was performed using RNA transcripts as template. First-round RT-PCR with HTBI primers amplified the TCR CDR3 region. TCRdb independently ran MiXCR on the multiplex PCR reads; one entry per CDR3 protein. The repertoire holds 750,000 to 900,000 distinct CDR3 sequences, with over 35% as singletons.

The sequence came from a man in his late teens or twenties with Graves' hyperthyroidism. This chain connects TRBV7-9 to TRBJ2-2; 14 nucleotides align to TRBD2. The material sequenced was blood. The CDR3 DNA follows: TGTGCCAGCAGGACGACTAGCGGGGGGGACACCGGGGAGCTGTTTTTT. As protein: CASRTTSGGDTGELFF.